The TCR beta chain under discussion was sequenced for a study of blood T cell repertoires in COVID-19. For the study at large: The origin of the acute and convalescent COVID-19 samples was the United States, Italy and Spain. The analysed material was cDNA or gDNA that came from T cells, B-cell-depleted T cells, or PBMCs.

Per the study methods: The assay estimated nucleated cells by amplifying reference gene primers. Assay used: immunoSEQ multiplex PCR; TCRdb lists only in-frame clones, some missing. The V and J calls and the clone size are those of that table, but D and trimming were determined from the DNA. The data contain some 150,000 clones, around 75% of them singletons. This CDR3 has 15 residues. Germline CDR1 and CDR2: MNHEY and SVGAGI. V was trimmed by 2 bases and J by 1 base, leaving 11 bases between them. Enrolment of Seattle patients took place during active infection, and they were followed longitudinally.

The clonotype comes from a woman aged 70-85 years with COVID-19, enrolled during active disease. The specimen sequenced was peripheral blood. The chain links TRBV6-5 to TRBJ1-1; D gene uncertain. The DNA for the CDR3 is TGTGCCAGCAGTTACAGGACTCGTGCGAACACTGAAGCTTTCTTT. It codes for CASSYRTRANTEAFF.